The 20 T cell receptor beta chains below all came from one sample that was sequenced in a study of human T cells and chemical hapten exposure. Specified time point: patch test 1, 2 weeks after DPC sensitization. Noted treatment: therapeutic diphenylcyclopropenone sensitization with weekly scalp DPC. TCRdb reprocessed the RACE reads with MiXCR, giving one entry per CDR3 protein. Here the sample spans about 99,000 distinct CDR3 sequences, around 11% being singletons. The material sequenced was whole blood, taken in connection with sensitization to the hapten diphenylcyclopropenone (DPC). All receptors derive from a woman between 40 and 50 years old with alopecia areata. Some clones in this sample may be carry-over from other donors' samples.

The chain has TRBV20-1 and TRBJ1-1, with D tentatively TRBD1 (5 bases). The CDR3 has 14 residues. Germline loops: CDR1 DFQATT, CDR2 SNEGSKA (reference sequence). V was trimmed by 2 bases and J by 0 bases, leaving 10 bases between them. The CDR3 DNA follows: TGCAGTGCTAGACAGGGAGGGATGAACACTGAAGCTTTCTTT. Translation gives CSARQGGMNTEAFF.

This clonotype was seen a few times. This sequence joins TRBV3-1 and TRBJ2-3; TRBD2 matches at 10 bases. From germline, CDR1 is LGHDT and CDR2 YNNKEL (reference sequence). This CDR3 is built from 13 residues. Trimming at V came to 4 bases and at J to 6 bases, leaving 1 base not matched to a gene. CDR3 nucleotide sequence: TGTGCCAGCAGCCCTAGCGGGAGCGATACGCAGTATTTT. Translation: CASSPSGSDTQYF.

The chain recombines TRBV9 with TRBJ2-7; 12 bases are shared with TRBD2. V lost 0 bases, J lost 2 bases, and 3 bases stayed unmatched. The CDR3 is 16 residues long. Germline V gives CDR1 SGDLS, CDR2 YYNGEE. The CDR3: CASSVGLAGAAYEQYF. The DNA for the CDR3 is TGTGCCAGCAGCGTAGGACTAGCGGGAGCCGCCTACGAGCAGTACTTC.

By proportion, this clonotype is medium-sized. The rearrangement joins TRBV29-1 to TRBJ1-6; 9 bases line up with TRBD1. The ends lost 6 bases at V and 8 bases at J; junction bases unmatched: 5. Germline lookup yields CDR1 SQVTM and CDR2 ANQGSEA. The CDR3 length is 13 residues. The CDR3 bases are TGCAGCGTGGGGACAGGGCGTTATTCACCCCTCCACTTT. It specifies CSVGTGRYSPLHF.

The gene calls are TRBV21-1 and TRBJ2-1; the table's D call of TRBD1 was not tested on the DNA. TRBV21-1 has pseudogene status. CDR3 length equals 15 residues. The CDR3 sequence: CASSTGQGTYNEQFF. For the CDR3, the DNA is TGTGCCAGCAGCACAGGACAGGGAACCTACAATGAGCAGTTCTTC.

V and J are TRBV10-3 and TRBJ2-3, with a weak D call TRBD2 (5 bases). Germline CDR1 ENHRY, CDR2 SYGVKD. This CDR3 is 12 amino acids long. Trimming pared 11 bases from V and 8 bases from J, leaving 17 bases between. CDR3 in amino acids: CAVSPASGTQYF. CDR3 coding DNA: TGTGCCGTTTCCCCGGCAAGCGGTACGCAGTATTTT.

This chain connects TRBV5-1 to TRBJ1-2; D is ambiguous. The germline V gene has CDR1 SGHRS and CDR2 YFSETQ. CDR3 length equals 12 residues. Trimming cost V 5 bases and J 1 base, with 6 bases left between them. CDR3 nucleotides: TGCGCCAGCAGAGTCGATAACTATGGCTACACCTTC. The encoded protein is CASRVDNYGYTF.

V usage is TRBV4-3 and J usage is TRBJ2-5; 9 positions agree with TRBD1. V lost 0 bases to trimming and J lost 1 base; unmatched junction nucleotides: 6. Germline values: CDR1 LGHNA, CDR2 YSLEER. The CDR3 spans 17 residues. CDR3 DNA: TGCGCCAGCAGCCAAGATAGTACAGGGGGCGTCCAAGAGACCCAGTACTTC. Translation: CASSQDSTGGVQETQYF.

This sequence joins TRBV4-1 and TRBJ1-2; D not certain. The germline gives CDR1 MGHRA, CDR2 YSYEKL. Trimming removed 1 base from V and 3 bases from J, with 12 bases in between. The CDR3 consists of 15 residues. The CDR3 sequence is CASSQVYLTHYGYTF. CDR3 nucleotide sequence: TGCGCCAGCAGCCAAGTGTATCTGACCCACTATGGCTACACCTTC.

This clonotype was counted at least ten times. The chain joins TRBV6-2 or TRBV6-3 to TRBJ2-2, with TRBD1 matching 9 bases. The V and J ends lost 7 bases and 2 bases, in that order; junction bases with no gene match: 11. This CDR3 has 17 residues. Germline loops: CDR1 MNHEY, CDR2 SVGEGT. Here the CDR3 reads CASKEVAGQGNTGELFF. CDR3 coding DNA: TGTGCCAGCAAGGAGGTCGCGGGACAGGGAAACACCGGGGAGCTGTTTTTT.

This clonotype was observed many times. The chain has TRBV6-5 and TRBJ2-7, with a weak D call TRBD2 (6 bases). The CDR3 contains 15 residues. The V end lost 5 bases, the J end lost 2 bases, and 16 bases lay between the germline ends. The V gene's germline CDR1 is MNHEY and CDR2 SVGAGI. The CDR3 sequence is CASSPDVGSTYEQYF. DNA of the CDR3: TGTGCCAGCAGTCCCGACGTCGGGAGCACCTACGAGCAGTACTTC.

This rearrangement joins TRBV4-1 to TRBJ1-2; D gene ambiguous. Trimming stripped 1 base from V and 2 bases from J, with 8 bases between. This CDR3 is 14 amino acids long. Germline V CDR1 and CDR2: MGHRA, YSYEKL. CDR3 residues: CASSQVTGNYGYTF. The DNA for the CDR3 is TGCGCCAGCAGCCAAGTCACGGGAAACTATGGCTACACCTTC.

This chain links TRBV28 with TRBJ2-5; D not certain. The CDR3 sequence is 13 residues long. V gave up 6 bases and J gave up 4 bases, with 12 bases separating them. CDR1 and CDR2 from the germline V gene are MDHEN and SYDVKM. CDR3 residues: CASSFSMRETQYF. CDR3 nucleotides: TGTGCCAGCAGCTTCTCGATGAGAGAGACCCAGTACTTC. Based on the CDR3 plus reference TRBV28 and TRBJ2-5, the full variable domain is DVKVTQSSRYLVKRTGEKVFLECVQDMDHENMFWYRQDPGLGLRLIYFSYDVKMKEKGDIPEGYSVSREKKERFSLILESASTNQTSMYLCASSFSMRETQYFGPGTRLLVL.

This clonotype was detected ten times or more. The rearrangement joins TRBV7-9 to TRBJ2-1; the D is unclear. The CDR3 is made up of 16 amino acids. V shed 5 bases and J shed 3 bases, with 17 bases lying between them. The germline CDR1 and CDR2 sequences are SEHNR and FQNEAQ (reference sequence). For the CDR3, the DNA is TGTGCCAGCAGCACCCGTCGTGCGGCTAACTACAATGAGCAGTTCTTC. Residues: CASSTRRAANYNEQFF.

This clonotype has at least ten counts. The chain employs TRBV2 and TRBJ1-2; tentative D call: TRBD1 (5 bases). V dropped 6 bases and J dropped 8 bases, with 10 bases sitting between them. The CDR3 consists of 11 residues. The V gene's germline CDR1 is SNHLY and CDR2 FYNNEI. The CDR3 reads CASRRGRGYTF. The CDR3 bases are TGTGCCAGCAGGAGGGGTCGCGGCTACACCTTC.

This clonotype was counted at least ten times. This chain links TRBV7-3 with TRBJ2-1, with 9 bases fitting TRBD2. Germline V lookup: CDR1 SGHTA, CDR2 FQGTGA. V dropped 5 bases and J dropped 2; count of bases not matched to a gene: 1. The CDR3 loop spans 14 amino acids. CDR3 nucleotides: TGTGCCAGCAGCCTAGCGGGAACCTACAATGAGCAGTTCTTC. Its translation is CASSLAGTYNEQFF. The whole variable domain, remainder taken from reference TRBV7-3 and TRBJ2-1, is GAGVSQTPSNKVTEKGKYVELRCDPISGHTALYWYRQSLGQGPEFLIYFQGTGAADDSGLPNDRFFAVRPEGSVSTLKIQRTERGDSAVYLCASSLAGTYNEQFFGPGTRLTVL.

This clonotype was seen many times. The chain combines TRBV9 with TRBJ2-7; D tentatively reads TRBD1 or TRBD2 (5 bases each). Trimming cost V 4 bases and J 5 bases, with 13 bases left between them. This CDR3 comprises 13 residues. Germline CDR1 and CDR2: SGDLS and YYNGEE. The CDR3 sequence is CASSLRGRDEQYF. The CDR3 region has the DNA TGTGCCAGCAGCCTACGGGGCAGGGACGAGCAGTACTTC.

This clonotype occurred a few times. This sequence joins TRBV20-1 and TRBJ2-3; 13 bases fit TRBD2. Looked up from germline, CDR1 is DFQATT and CDR2 is SNEGSKA (reference sequence). The junction had 11 bases not matched to a gene; V was cut back by 5 bases and J by 0 bases. The CDR3 sequence is 18 residues long. CDR3 DNA sequence: TGCAGTGCTCTCGGACTAGCGGGAGCACACTCTAGCACAGATACGCAGTATTTT. Translated, it gives CSALGLAGAHSSTDTQYF.

This clonotype was observed a few times. The chain uses TRBV5-1 and TRBJ2-2; D is uncertain. CDR1 and CDR2 from the germline V gene are SGHRS and YFSETQ. This CDR3 is built from 16 residues. Trimming pared 4 bases from V and 7 bases from J, leaving 20 bases between. The CDR3 coding sequence is TGCGCCAGCAGCCCCTGGGGATCCGGGCCCGGCGGGGAGCTGTTTTTT. This encodes CASSPWGSGPGGELFF.

V and J are TRBV21-1 and TRBJ2-2; TRBD1, the table's D call, was not compared with the DNA. TRBV21-1 is assigned pseudogene status. This CDR3 region has 18 residues. CDR3 DNA: TGTGCCAGCACGCCAAAAACTAAGCCAGGGACAAACACCGGGGAGCTGTTTTTT. This codes for CASTPKTKPGTNTGELFF.